These T cell receptor beta chains were read from a single sample in a study of blood T cell repertoires in COVID-19. The protocol was immunoSEQ multiplex PCR, while the TCRdb copy is restricted to in-frame clones and leaves out a portion. The sample shows about 460,000 clones, 80% to 90% of them seen only once. The sequenced sample consisted of PBMCs or T cells enriched from blood (not recorded which). Every receptor here comes from a woman aged 55-69 years who had recovered from COVID-19. Both conserved end residues are trimmed from each CDR3.

TRBV12-3/TRBV12-4,TRBJ1-5,ASSRTGNQPQH
TRBV18,TRBJ1-1,ASSPRTGSLNTEAF
TRBV6-5,TRBJ2-3,ASSFLAGAADTQY
TRBV25-1,TRBJ1-5,ASSRGGDQPQH
TRBV27,TRBJ1-6,ASSLALGGHNSPLH
TRBV4-2,TRBJ1-2,ASSQTGTGDGYT
TRBV24-1,TRBJ2-5,ATSDFGYSREETQY
TRBV12-3/TRBV12-4,TRBJ1-6,ASRPIQGALH
TRBV29-1,TRBJ2-1,SVRTSGGAGNEQF
TRBV29-1,TRBJ2-2,SANRGTGELF
TRBV7-9,TRBJ1-1,ASSLVIGGEHTEAF
TRBV5-6,TRBJ1-3,ASNPWGRDRAGGNTIY
TRBV5-1,TRBJ2-3,ASSSSTSALGTDTQY
TRBV5-4,TRBJ1-6,ASSLGGMQGGNSPLH
TRBV2,TRBJ1-4,ASSRTGGNEKLF
TRBV27,TRBJ1-4,ASSLSSQGAREKLF
TRBV5-4,TRBJ2-5,ASSLPRGEQY
TRBV6-1,TRBJ2-3,ASSEFKAGGTDTQY
TRBV21-1,TRBJ1-3,ASSKVRGQATSGNTIY
TRBV5-1,TRBJ2-7,ASSLGLYYEQY
TRBV3-1/TRBV3-2,TRBJ1-6,ASSQVGQGGSPLH
TRBV9,TRBJ1-1,ASSVGPGGHGTEAF
TRBV30,TRBJ2-7,AWSVTGYEQY
TRBV7-9,TRBJ1-2,ASSPRGQGSYGYT
TRBV10-3,TRBJ2-5,AISESGGQETQY
TRBV4-1,TRBJ1-4,ASSQRGGGSEKLF
TRBV15,TRBJ2-5,ATSRDPGRVETQY
TRBV28,TRBJ1-4,ASSLMTGLGEKLF
TRBV13,TRBJ1-2,ASSARPPLSTLYGYT
TRBV29-1,TRBJ1-1,SAKPGQGNTEAF
TRBV18,TRBJ2-6,ASFQVPPANVLT